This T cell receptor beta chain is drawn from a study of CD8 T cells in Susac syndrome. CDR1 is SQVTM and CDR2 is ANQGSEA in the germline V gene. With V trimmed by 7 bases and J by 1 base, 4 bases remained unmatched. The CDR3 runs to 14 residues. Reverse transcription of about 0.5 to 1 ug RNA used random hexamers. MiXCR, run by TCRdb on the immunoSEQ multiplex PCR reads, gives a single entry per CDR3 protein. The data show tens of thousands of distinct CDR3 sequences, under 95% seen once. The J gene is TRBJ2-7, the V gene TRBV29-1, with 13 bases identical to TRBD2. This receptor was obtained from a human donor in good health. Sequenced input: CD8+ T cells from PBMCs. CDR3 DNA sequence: TGCAGCGCGATGGGACTAGCGGGATCCTACGAGCAGTACTTC. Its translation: CSAMGLAGSYEQYF.